The T cell receptor (beta chain) described here comes from a study of T-cell memory formation after mild COVID-19 (dated by TCRdb to 2020 to 2023). About the investigation overall: TCR sequence clusters from the two donors were largely donor specific. In a couple of donors, T-cell clones that expanded and contracted after mild COVID-19 were tracked by sequencing TCRalpha and TCRbeta repertoires over time. Two young, previously healthy adult volunteers made up the cohort, one male and one female.

The sample holds a few counts of this clonotype. There is no known antigen for this receptor. One base away there is no much larger clone; base qualities are not given. The CDR3 has 14 amino acids, counting the end cysteine and phenylalanine. The DNA shown is the 42-base CDR3, in frame from base 1. CDR1 and CDR2 (SGDLS, YYNGEE) derive from the germline V gene. After removal of 4 bases from V and 3 bases from J, the junction retains 6 bases not matched to a gene. Ficoll-Paque density gradient centrifugation was used to isolate PBMCs. The reads were generated on an Illumina NovaSeq 6000. TCRalpha and TCRbeta cDNA libraries were constructed by 5'RACE with constant-segment primers, with sample barcodes and unique molecular identifiers being introduced. RNA was extracted from every sample with Trizol reagent. Library amplification was performed in two PCR steps, and a second sample barcode and Illumina TruSeq adapters were introduced in the second step. The libraries were sequenced on an Illumina NovaSeq using 2 x 150 bp paired-end reads. The published analysis was carried out like this. Demultiplexing of reads and collapsing into UMI-guided consensus sequences were performed with migec v1.2.7. With mixcr v2.1.11, UMI consensuses were aligned to TRA and TRB V and J templates and assembled into clonotypes. A clonotype was counted as expanded or contracted only when both edgeR and NoisET called the clonotype significant, with the noise models trained on biological replicates. For edgeR calls, the thresholds were a false discovery rate-adjusted p below 0.01 and a log2 fold-change of 1. As an exploratory analysis of dynamics, max-normalized trajectories of the 1000 most abundant clonotypes were examined by PCA with hierarchical clustering. The CD4 or CD8 phenotype of responding clones was assigned using the separately sequenced CD4+ and CD8+ repertoires. TCRdb's own reprocessing of the public reads used fastp at Q25 and MiXCR and kept productive beta chains. Identical CDR3 proteins give one entry, which carries the most common genes and DNA. Here the V and J calls rest on TCRdb's processing, not on the authors' analysis. The sample profile shows hundreds of thousands of distinct CDR3 sequences; about 20% of them were found once. The ten largest clonotypes hold approximately 8.4% of the sample.

General findings and caveats noted by the study authors: From day 15 to 85, contracting clones showed balanced CD4/CD8 phenotypes, whereas a second wave of clones that expanded from day 15 to 37 leaned towards CD4+. The study included only a couple of mild cases, and larger cohorts that include severe cases with pre-infection samples were judged to be necessary. The second-wave clones that peaked on day 37 were not confirmed to be SARS-CoV-2 specific. Some responding clones were found in pre-infection memory, which suggests that pre-existing cross-reactive memory T cells took part in the SARS-CoV-2 response. Contracting CD4+ clones were found mainly in CM and EM memory subsets, while CD8+ clones were enriched in EMRA.

Rearrangement joined TRBV9 to TRBJ2-7, and TRBD2 matches 8 of the central bases. The sequencing sample was made of PBMCs or a T cell subset sorted from them (not recorded which). The source of this sequence is an adult woman who had mild COVID-19 (a few samples of this study predate the infection). The sample titles of this study are shuffled in the database, so cell type and time point are left out; the donor was told from shared clones. The DNA reads as follows: TGTGCCAGCAGCCCTCCAAGCGGGAGCTACGAGCAGTACTTC. Its protein is CASSPPSGSYEQYF.